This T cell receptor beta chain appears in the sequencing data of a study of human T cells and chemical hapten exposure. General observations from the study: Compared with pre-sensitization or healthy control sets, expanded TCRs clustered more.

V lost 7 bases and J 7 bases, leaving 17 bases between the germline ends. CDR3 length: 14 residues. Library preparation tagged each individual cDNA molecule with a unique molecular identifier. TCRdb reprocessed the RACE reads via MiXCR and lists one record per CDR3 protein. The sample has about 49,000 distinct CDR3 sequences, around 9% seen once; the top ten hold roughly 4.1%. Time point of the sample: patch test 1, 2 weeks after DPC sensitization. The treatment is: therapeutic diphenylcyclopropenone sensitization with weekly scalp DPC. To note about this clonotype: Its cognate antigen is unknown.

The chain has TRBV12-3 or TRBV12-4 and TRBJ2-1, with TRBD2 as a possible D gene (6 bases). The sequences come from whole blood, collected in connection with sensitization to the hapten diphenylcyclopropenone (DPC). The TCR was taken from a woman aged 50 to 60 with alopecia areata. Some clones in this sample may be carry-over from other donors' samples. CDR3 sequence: CASNPSGGINEQFF. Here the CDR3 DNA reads TGTGCCAGCAATCCCAGCGGCGGGATTAATGAGCAGTTCTTC.